These 7 T cell receptor beta chains were all obtained from the same sample, sequenced in a study of T cells expressing NK-cell markers. From its re-call of the 5' RACE reads, TCRdb lists each CDR3 protein once, without DNA. The sample totals some 340,000 distinct CDR3 sequences. The specimen sequenced was blood T cells: a sorted CD56 or NKG2C T cell subset, CD4+ or CD8+ T cells, or bulk PBMC T cells (not recorded which). The receptors stem from a man aged 18 to 69 in good health.

The chain joins TRBV20-1 to TRBJ2-5. The CDR3 extends over 12 amino acids. Germline V lookup: CDR1 DFQATT, CDR2 SNEGSKA (reference sequence). The CDR3 sequence: CSARRPTETQYF.

The rearrangement links TRBV30 to TRBJ1-2. CDR1 GTSNPN and CDR2 SVGIG come from the germline V gene (reference sequence). The CDR3 covers 13 residues. The CDR3 region is CAWIKCKDYGYTF.

The rearrangement links TRBV10-3 to TRBJ2-7. This CDR3 comprises 18 residues. Germline V gene lookup returns CDR1 ENHRY and CDR2 SYGVKD. CDR3 amino acids: CAISESPVQEPSSYEQYF.

The chain uses TRBV6-4 and TRBJ2-7; TCRdb proposes TRBD1, but this gene call is untestable without DNA. The CDR3 runs 15 residues. The V gene's germline CDR1 is MRHNA and CDR2 SNTAGT. This CDR3 reads CASRPESGGNYEQYF.

The chain combines TRBV6-2 or TRBV6-3 with TRBJ2-7; TCRdb selects TRBD2, and the lack of DNA leaves this call unchecked. Germline V gene sequence: CDR1 MNHEY, CDR2 SVGEGT. There are 20 residues in the CDR3. CDR3 in amino acids: CASSYSGTSGGAWASYEQYF.

CDR3: CASSEAYGAEQFF. This rearrangement joins TRBV2 to TRBJ2-1; TCRdb designates TRBD1, a call that cannot be tested without DNA. Germline CDR1 SNHLY, CDR2 FYNNEI. The CDR3 contains 13 residues.

V usage is TRBV25-1 and J usage is TRBJ2-2; TCRdb indicates TRBD1, and absent DNA this call remains unverified. This CDR3 is built from 17 residues. The germline V gene encodes CDR1 MGHDK and CDR2 SYGVNS. The CDR3 loop is CASSAGQGALIAGELFF.